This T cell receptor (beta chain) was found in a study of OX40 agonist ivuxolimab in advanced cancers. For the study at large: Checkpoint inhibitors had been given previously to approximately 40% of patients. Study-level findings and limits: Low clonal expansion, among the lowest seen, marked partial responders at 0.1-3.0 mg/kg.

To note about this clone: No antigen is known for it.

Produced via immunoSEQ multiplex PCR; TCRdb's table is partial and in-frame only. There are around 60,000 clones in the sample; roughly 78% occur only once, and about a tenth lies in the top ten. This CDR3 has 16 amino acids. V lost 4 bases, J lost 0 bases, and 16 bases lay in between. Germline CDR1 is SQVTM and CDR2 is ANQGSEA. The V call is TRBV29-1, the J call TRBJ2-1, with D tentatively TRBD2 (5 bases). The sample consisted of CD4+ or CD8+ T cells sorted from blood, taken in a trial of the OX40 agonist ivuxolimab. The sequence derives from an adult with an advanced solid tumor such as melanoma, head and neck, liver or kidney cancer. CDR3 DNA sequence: TGCAGCGTTGTCGGTCGAGCGGAGAGCTCCTACAATGAGCAGTTCTTC. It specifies CSVVGRAESSYNEQFF.